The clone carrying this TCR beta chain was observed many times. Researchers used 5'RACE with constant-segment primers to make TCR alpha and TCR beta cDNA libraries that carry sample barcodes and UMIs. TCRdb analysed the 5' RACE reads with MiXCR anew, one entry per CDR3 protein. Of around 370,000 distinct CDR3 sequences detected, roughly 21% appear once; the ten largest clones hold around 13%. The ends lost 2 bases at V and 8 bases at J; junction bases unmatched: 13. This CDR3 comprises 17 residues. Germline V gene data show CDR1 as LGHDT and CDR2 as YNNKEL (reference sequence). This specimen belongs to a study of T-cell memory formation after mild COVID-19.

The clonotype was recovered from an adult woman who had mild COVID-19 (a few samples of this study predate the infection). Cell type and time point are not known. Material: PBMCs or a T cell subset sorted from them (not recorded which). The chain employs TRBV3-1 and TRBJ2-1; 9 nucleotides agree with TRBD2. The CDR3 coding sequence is TGTGCCAGCAGCCAATCACTCGGGCGGGGGGGCTATGATGAGCAGTTCTTC. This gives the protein CASSQSLGRGGYDEQFF.